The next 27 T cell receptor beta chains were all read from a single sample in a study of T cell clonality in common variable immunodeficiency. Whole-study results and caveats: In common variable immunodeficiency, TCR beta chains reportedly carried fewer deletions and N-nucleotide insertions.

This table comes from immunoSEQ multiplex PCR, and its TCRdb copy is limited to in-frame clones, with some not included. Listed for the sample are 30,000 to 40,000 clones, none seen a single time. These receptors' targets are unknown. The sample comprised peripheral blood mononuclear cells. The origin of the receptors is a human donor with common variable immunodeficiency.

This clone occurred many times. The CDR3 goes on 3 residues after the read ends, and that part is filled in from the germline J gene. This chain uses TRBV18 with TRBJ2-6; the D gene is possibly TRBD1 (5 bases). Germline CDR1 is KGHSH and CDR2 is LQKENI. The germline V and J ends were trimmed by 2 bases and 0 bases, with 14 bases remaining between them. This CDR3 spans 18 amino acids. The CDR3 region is CASSPVAGPNSGANVLTF. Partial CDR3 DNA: TGTGCCAGCTCACCAGTGGCAGGGCCCAACTCTGGGGCCAACGTC.

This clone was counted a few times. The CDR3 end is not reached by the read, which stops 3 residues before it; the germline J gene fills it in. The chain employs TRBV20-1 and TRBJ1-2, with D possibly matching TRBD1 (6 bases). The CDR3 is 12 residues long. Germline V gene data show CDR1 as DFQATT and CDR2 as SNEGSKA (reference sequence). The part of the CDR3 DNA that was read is TGCAGTGTTCTCAGGGGATCGTACGGC. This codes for CSVLRGSYG. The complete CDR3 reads CSVLRGSYGYTF.

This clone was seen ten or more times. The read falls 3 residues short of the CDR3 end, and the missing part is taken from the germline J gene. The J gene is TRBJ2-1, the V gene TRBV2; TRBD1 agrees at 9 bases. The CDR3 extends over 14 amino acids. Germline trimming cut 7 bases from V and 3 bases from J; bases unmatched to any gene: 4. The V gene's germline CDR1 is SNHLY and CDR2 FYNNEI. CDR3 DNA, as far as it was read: TGTGCCAGCATCTTGGGACAGGGCTACAATGAG. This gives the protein CASILGQGYNE. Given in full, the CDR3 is CASILGQGYNEQFF.

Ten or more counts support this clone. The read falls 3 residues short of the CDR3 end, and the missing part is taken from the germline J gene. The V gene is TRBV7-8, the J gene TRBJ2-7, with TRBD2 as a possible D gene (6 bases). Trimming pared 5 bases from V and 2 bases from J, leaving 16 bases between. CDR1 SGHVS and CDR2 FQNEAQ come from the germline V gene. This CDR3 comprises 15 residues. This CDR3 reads CASSAGGAVTYEQYF. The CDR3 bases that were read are TGTGCCAGCAGCGCCGGAGGGGCTGTAACCTACGAG.

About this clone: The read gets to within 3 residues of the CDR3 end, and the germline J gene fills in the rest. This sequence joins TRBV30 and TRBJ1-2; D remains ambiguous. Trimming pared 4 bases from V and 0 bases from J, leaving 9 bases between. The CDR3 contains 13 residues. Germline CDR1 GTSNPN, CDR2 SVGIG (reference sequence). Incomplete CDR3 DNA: TGTGCCTGGACCGGGTCTGCTAACTATGGC. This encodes CAWTGSANYG. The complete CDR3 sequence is CAWTGSANYGYTF.

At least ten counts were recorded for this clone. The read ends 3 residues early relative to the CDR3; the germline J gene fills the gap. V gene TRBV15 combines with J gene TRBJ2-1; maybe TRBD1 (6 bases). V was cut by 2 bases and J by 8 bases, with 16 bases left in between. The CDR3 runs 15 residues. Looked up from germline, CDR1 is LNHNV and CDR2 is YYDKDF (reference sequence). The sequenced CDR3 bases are TGTGCCACCAGCAGAACAGGGCAGGCAATTGATGAG. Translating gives CATSRTGQAIDE. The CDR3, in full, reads CATSRTGQAIDEQFF. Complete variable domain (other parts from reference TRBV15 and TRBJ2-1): DAMVIQNPRYQVTQFGKPVTLSCSQTLNHNVMYWYQQKSSQAPKLLFHYYDKDFNNEADTPDNFQSRRPNTSFCFLDIRSPGLGDTAMYLCATSRTGQAIDEQFFGPGTRLTVL.

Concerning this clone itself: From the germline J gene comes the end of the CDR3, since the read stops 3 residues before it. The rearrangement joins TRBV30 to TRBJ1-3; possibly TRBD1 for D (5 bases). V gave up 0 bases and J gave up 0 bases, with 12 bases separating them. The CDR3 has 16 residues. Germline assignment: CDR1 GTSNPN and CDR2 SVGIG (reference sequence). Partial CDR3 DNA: TGTGCCTGGAGTGTAGAAGCAGGGAGCTCTGGAAACACC. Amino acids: CAWSVEAGSSGNT. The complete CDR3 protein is CAWSVEAGSSGNTIYF.

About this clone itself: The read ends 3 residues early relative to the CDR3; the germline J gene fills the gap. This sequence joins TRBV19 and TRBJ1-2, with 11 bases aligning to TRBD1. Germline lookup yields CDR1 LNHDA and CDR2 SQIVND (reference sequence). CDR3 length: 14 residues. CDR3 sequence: CASRDLDRGQGYTF. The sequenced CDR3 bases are TGTGCCAGTAGGGACCTGGACAGGGGGCAAGGC.

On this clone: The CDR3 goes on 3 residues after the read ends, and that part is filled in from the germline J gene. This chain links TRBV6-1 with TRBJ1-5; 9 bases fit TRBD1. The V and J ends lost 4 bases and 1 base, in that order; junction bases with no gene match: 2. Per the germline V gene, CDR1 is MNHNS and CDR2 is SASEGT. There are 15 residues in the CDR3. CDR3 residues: CASSVTGGSNQPQHF. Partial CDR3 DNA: TGTGCCAGCAGTGTGACAGGGGGAAGCAATCAGCCC.

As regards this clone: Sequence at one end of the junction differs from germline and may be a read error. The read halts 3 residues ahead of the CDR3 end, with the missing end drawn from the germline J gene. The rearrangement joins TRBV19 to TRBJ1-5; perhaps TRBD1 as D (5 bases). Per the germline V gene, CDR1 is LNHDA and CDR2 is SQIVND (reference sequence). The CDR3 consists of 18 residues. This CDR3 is CASGIFRGWGDSNQPQHF. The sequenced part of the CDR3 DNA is TGTGCCAGTGGTATTTTTAGGGGCTGGGGGGATAGCAATCAGCCC.

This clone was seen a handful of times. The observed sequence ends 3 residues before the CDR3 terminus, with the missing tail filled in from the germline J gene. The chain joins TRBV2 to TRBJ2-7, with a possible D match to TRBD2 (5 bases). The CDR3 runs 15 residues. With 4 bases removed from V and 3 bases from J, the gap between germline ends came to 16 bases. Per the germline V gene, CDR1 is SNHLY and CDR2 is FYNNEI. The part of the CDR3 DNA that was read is TGTGCCAGCAGTGGGGTCGAGGGCAGGTACTACGAG. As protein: CASSGVEGRYYE. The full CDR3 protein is CASSGVEGRYYEQYF.

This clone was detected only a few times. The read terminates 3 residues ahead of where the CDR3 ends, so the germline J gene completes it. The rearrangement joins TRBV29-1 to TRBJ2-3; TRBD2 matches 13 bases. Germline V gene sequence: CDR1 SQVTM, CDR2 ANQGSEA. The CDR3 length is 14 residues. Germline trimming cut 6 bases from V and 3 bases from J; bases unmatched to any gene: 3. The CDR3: CSVLTSGGTDTQYF. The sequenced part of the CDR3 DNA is TGCAGCGTCCTGACTAGCGGGGGGACAGATACG.

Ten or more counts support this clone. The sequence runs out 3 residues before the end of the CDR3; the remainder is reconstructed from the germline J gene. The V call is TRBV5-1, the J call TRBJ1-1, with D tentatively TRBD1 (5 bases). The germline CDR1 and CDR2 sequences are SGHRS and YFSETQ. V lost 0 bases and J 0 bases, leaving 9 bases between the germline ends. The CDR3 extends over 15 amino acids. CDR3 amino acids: CASSLAWGMNTEAFF. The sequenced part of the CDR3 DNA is TGCGCCAGCAGCTTGGCTTGGGGCATGAACACTGAA.

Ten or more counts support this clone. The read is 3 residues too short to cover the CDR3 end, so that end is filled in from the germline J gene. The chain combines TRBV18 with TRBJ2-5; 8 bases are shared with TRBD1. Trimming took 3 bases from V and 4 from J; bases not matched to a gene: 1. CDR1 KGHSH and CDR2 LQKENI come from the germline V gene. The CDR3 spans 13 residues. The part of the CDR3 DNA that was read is TGTGCCAGCTCACCTGGGACAGGAGAGACC. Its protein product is CASSPGTGET. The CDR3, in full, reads CASSPGTGETQYF.

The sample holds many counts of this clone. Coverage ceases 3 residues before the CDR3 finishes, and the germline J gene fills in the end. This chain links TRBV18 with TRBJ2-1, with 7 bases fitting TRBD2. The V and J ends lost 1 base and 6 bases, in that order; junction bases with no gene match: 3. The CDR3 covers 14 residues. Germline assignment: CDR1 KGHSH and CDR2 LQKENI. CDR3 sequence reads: CASSPRGSGNEQFF. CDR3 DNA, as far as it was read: TGTGCCAGCTCACCACGCGGGAGTGGCAATGAG.

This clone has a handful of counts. CDR3 amino acids: CASSPLAGQNTEAFF. Partial CDR3 DNA: TGTGCCAGCTCACCCTTGGCAGGACAGAACACTGAA. This rearrangement joins TRBV18 to TRBJ1-1, with D possibly TRBD1 on 5 matching bases. With the read ending 3 residues before the CDR3 end, the germline J gene is used to fill in that end. The V end lost 3 bases, the J end lost 1 base, and 12 bases lay between the germline ends. The CDR3 length is 15 residues. The germline CDR1 and CDR2 sequences are KGHSH and LQKENI.

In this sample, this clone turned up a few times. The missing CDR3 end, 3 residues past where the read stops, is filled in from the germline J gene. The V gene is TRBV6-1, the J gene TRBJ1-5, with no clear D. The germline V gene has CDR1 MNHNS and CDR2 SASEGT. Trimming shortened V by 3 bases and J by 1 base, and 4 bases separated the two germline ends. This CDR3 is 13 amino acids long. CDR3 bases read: TGTGCCAGCAGTGAGGCCAGCAATCAGCCC. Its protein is CASSEASNQP. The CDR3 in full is CASSEASNQPQHF.

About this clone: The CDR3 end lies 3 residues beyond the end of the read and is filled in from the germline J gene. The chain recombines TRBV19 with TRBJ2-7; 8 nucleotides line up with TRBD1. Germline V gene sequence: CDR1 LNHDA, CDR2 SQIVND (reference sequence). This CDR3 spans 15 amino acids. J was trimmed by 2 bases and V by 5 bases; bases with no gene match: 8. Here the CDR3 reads CASSRGGQGAYEQYF. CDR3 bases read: TGTGCCAGTAGTCGGGGCGGACAGGGAGCCTACGAG.

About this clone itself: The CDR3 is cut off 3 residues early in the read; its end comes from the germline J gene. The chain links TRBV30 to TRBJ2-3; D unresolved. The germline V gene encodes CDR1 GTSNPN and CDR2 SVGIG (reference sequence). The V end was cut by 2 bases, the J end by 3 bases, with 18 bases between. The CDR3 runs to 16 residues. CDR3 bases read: TGTGCCTGGAGTAAAAAGACTTCCAGTGGGACAGATACG. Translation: CAWSKKTSSGTDT. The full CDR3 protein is CAWSKKTSSGTDTQYF.

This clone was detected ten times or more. The part of the CDR3 DNA that was read is TGCAGTGCTTCTACGGACAGGAACAATGAG. Its translation: CSASTDRNNE. The entire CDR3 sequence reads CSASTDRNNEQFF. The rearrangement uses TRBV20-1 and TRBJ2-1; TRBD1 aligns across 7 bases. The read terminates 3 residues ahead of where the CDR3 ends, so the germline J gene completes it. This CDR3 spans 13 amino acids. The ends lost 5 bases at V and 5 bases at J; junction bases unmatched: 6. Per germline, CDR1 DFQATT and CDR2 SNEGSKA (reference sequence).

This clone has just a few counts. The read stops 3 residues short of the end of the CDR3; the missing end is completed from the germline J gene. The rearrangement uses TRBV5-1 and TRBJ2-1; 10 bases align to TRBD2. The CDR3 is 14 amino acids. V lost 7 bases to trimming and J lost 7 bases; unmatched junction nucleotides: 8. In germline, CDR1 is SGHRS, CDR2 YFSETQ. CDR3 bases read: TGCGCCAGCTTCCCAGGACTAGCGGATAATGAG. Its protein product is CASFPGLADNE. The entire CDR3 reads CASFPGLADNEQFF.

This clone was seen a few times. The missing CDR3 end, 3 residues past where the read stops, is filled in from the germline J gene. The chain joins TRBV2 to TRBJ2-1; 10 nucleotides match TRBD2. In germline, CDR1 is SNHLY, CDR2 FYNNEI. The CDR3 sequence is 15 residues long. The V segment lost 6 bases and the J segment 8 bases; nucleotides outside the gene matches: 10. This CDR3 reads CASSPGSGGAHEQFF. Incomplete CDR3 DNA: TGTGCCAGCAGCCCGGGGAGCGGGGGGGCACATGAG.

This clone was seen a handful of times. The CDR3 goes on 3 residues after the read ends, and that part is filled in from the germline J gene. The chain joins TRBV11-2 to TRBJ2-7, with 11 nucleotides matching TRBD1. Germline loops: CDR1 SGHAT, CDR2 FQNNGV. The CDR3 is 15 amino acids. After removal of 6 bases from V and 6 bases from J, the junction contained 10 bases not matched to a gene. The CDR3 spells CASRDRDRGASEQYF. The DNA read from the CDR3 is TGTGCCAGCAGAGACCGGGACAGGGGGGCTAGCGAG.

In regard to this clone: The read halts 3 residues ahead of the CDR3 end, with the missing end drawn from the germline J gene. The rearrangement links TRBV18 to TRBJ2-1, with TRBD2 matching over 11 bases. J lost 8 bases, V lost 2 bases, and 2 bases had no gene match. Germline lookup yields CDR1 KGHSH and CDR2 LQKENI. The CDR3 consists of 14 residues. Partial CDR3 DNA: TGTGCCAGCTCACCAGATAGCGGGGGGGATGAG. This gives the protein CASSPDSGGDE. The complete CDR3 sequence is CASSPDSGGDEQFF.

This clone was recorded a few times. The CDR3: CAWGRGGRDNQPQHF. The DNA read from the CDR3 is TGTGCCTGGGGGAGGGGGGGCCGGGACAATCAGCCC. The rearrangement joins TRBV30 to TRBJ1-5; D is possibly TRBD1 (6 bases). The read halts 3 residues ahead of the CDR3 end, with the missing end drawn from the germline J gene. The ends were cut back, 5 bases at V and 3 bases at J, with 17 bases in the middle. Germline-derived CDR1 and CDR2 are GTSNPN and SVGIG (reference sequence). The CDR3 contains 15 residues.

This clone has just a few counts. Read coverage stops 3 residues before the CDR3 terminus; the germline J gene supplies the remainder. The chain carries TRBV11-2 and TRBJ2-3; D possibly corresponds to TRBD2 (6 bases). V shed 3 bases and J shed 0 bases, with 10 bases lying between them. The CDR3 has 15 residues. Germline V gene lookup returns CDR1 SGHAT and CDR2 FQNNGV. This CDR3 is CASSLTGTSTDTQYF. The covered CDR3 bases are TGTGCCAGCAGCTTGACCGGGACTAGCACAGATACG.

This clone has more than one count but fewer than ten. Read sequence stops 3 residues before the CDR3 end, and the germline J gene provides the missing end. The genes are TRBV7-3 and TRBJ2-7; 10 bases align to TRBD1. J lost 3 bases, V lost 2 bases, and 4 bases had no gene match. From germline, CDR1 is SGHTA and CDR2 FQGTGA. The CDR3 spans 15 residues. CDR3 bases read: TGTGCCAGCAGCTTAGGGACAGGGGCTAACTACGAG. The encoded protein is CASSLGTGANYE. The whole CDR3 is CASSLGTGANYEQYF.